A single sample is the source of the 18 T cell receptor beta chains below, sequenced in a study of blood T cell repertoires in COVID-19. This table comes from immunoSEQ multiplex PCR, and its TCRdb copy is limited to in-frame clones, with some not included. Of 70,000 or so clones in the sample, roughly 86% were seen once. The sample was peripheral blood. Receptor source: a man aged 35 to 55 with COVID-19, enrolled during active disease.

This chain uses TRBV3-1 (or the pseudogene TRBV3-2) with TRBJ1-1; D unresolved. V was pared by 3 bases and J by 1 base, with 9 bases between. This CDR3 has 14 residues. Germline CDR1 LGHDT, CDR2 YNNKEL (reference sequence). In DNA, the CDR3 is TGTGCCAGCAGCCATCTAGGAGGGAACACTGAAGCTTTCTTT. Its protein product is CASSHLGGNTEAFF.

Written as DNA, the CDR3 is TGTGCCAGCAGTACGGGATACGAGCAGTACTTC. Translating it yields CASSTGYEQYF. The V and J genes are TRBV27 and TRBJ2-7, with D possibly TRBD2 on 5 matching bases. V shed 5 bases and J shed 4 bases, with 6 bases lying between them. The CDR3 has 11 residues. Germline CDR1 is MNHEY and CDR2 is SMNVEV (reference sequence).

This clone came up once. This chain joins TRBV5-1 and TRBJ2-7, with 8 bases aligning to TRBD1. V trimming: 3 bases; J trimming: 0 bases; junction bases outside the gene matches: 5. CDR1 SGHRS and CDR2 YFSETQ come from the germline V gene. The CDR3 spans 15 residues. The CDR3 DNA is TGCGCCAGCAGCTCGGGACAGGCCAACTCCTACGAGCAGTACTTC. The encoded protein is CASSSGQANSYEQYF.

The chain combines TRBV9 with TRBJ1-1; D is perhaps TRBD1 (6 bases). This CDR3 region has 14 residues. The ends were cut back, 0 bases at V and 1 base at J, with 7 bases in the middle. CDR1 and CDR2 (germline): SGDLS, YYNGEE. The CDR3 spells CASSVVTGNTEAFF. The CDR3 nucleotides read TGTGCCAGCAGCGTAGTGACAGGGAACACTGAAGCTTTCTTT.

The table lists this clone with a count of one. This sequence joins TRBV5-4 and TRBJ1-2, with 9 bases matching TRBD1. This CDR3 comprises 14 residues. Trimming removed 4 bases from V and 4 bases from J; junction bases left unmatched: 5. From germline, CDR1 is SGHNT and CDR2 YYREEE (reference sequence). CDR3 nucleotide sequence: TGTGCCAGCAGCCCAGGACAGGGGCTCTATGGCTACACCTTC. As protein: CASSPGQGLYGYTF. The entire variable domain, with the rest obtained from reference TRBV5-4 and TRBJ1-2, is as follows: ETGVTQSPTHLIKTRGQQVTLRCSSQSGHNTVSWYQQALGQGPQFIFQYYREEENGRGNFPPRFSGLQFPNYSSELNVNALELDDSALYLCASSPGQGLYGYTFGSGTRLTVV.

This clone appeared a few times. This rearrangement joins TRBV19 to TRBJ2-4, with a possible D match to TRBD1 (6 bases). Germline CDR1 reads LNHDA; CDR2 reads SQIVND (reference sequence). This CDR3 region has 14 residues. V shed 5 bases and J shed 7 bases, with 15 bases lying between them. The CDR3 region has the DNA TGTGCCAGTAGTGGCCTACAGGGTGTGAACATTCAGTACTTC. Translated: CASSGLQGVNIQYF.

The genes are TRBV12-3 or TRBV12-4 and TRBJ2-1; unclear D gene. The CDR3 is 12 residues long. Deletions cut 5 bases from V and 10 bases from J, with 12 bases between. CDR3 residues: CASSGPHIEQFF. The CDR3 bases are TGTGCCAGCAGTGGGCCCCACATCGAGCAGTTCTTC.

This chain uses TRBV15 with TRBJ1-2; 8 nucleotides align to TRBD1. The CDR3 covers 15 residues. CDR1 and CDR2 (germline): LNHNV, YYDKDF (reference sequence). Trimming took 0 bases from V and 12 from J; bases not matched to a gene: 12. Here the CDR3 DNA reads TGTGCCACCAGCAGAGATCACGGGACAGGACCATCTAACACCTTC. It translates to CATSRDHGTGPSNTF. The full variable domain, with the rest looked up from reference TRBV15 and TRBJ1-2, is DAMVIQNPRYQVTQFGKPVTLSCSQTLNHNVMYWYQQKSSQAPKLLFHYYDKDFNNEADTPDNFQSRRPNTSFCFLDIRSPGLGDTAMYLCATSRDHGTGPSNTFGSGTRLTVV.

J is TRBJ2-7 and V is TRBV18, with 11 bases aligning to TRBD2. The CDR3 loop spans 18 amino acids. The V gene end was trimmed by 0 bases and the J gene end by 6 bases; junction bases not matched to a gene: 13. Germline V gene sequence: CDR1 KGHSH, CDR2 LQKENI. This CDR3 is CASSPPEVGIAGGTEQYF. The CDR3 region has the DNA TGTGCCAGCTCACCACCGGAGGTCGGGATAGCGGGGGGGACCGAGCAGTACTTC. The full variable domain, its missing parts supplied by reference TRBV18 and TRBJ2-7, is NAGVMQNPRHLVRRRGQEARLRCSPMKGHSHVYWYRQLPEEGLKFMVYLQKENIIDESGMPKERFSAEFPKEGPSILRIQQVVRGDSAAYFCASSPPEVGIAGGTEQYFGPGTRLTVT.

The chain recombines TRBV18 with TRBJ1-3; D is possibly TRBD1 (5 bases). Germline-derived CDR1 and CDR2 are KGHSH and LQKENI. The ends were cut back, 0 bases at V and 3 bases at J, with 12 bases in the middle. This CDR3 comprises 16 residues. CDR3 nucleotide sequence: TGTGCCAGCTCACCACCGGGGGGGAATCGTGGAAACACCATATATTTT. Translated, it gives CASSPPGGNRGNTIYF.

This chain connects TRBV3-1 (or the pseudogene TRBV3-2) to TRBJ1-3; 8 bases align to TRBD1. J lost 2 bases, V lost 4 bases, and 10 bases had no gene match. Germline V gene lookup returns CDR1 LGHDT and CDR2 YNNKEL (reference sequence). The CDR3 loop spans 17 amino acids. Here the CDR3 reads CASSLQTGAFTGNTIYF. CDR3 DNA sequence: TGTGCCAGCAGCCTCCAGACAGGGGCTTTCACTGGAAACACCATATATTTT.

The chain is built from TRBV19 and TRBJ2-7; TRBD1 matches at 8 bases. CDR1 is LNHDA, CDR2 SQIVND, per germline (reference sequence). V trimming: 5 bases; J trimming: 3 bases; junction bases outside the gene matches: 6. The length of the CDR3 is 14 residues. The DNA for the CDR3 is TGTGCCAGTAGTGACGGACAGGGTATCTACGAGCAGTACTTC. Translated, it gives CASSDGQGIYEQYF.

This chain uses TRBV4-1 with TRBJ2-1; tentatively, D is TRBD1 (6 bases). V lost 0 bases and J 1 base, leaving 10 bases between the germline ends. Germline loops: CDR1 MGHRA, CDR2 YSYEKL. The CDR3 is 16 residues long. The chain's CDR3 is CASSQEGGGSYNEQFF. The CDR3, as DNA: TGCGCCAGCAGCCAAGAAGGGGGTGGGTCCTACAATGAGCAGTTCTTC.

This clone was found a few times. CDR3 DNA sequence: TGTGCCAGCAGTTTGACAGGCTCAGGCGAGCAGTACTTC. This sequence encodes CASSLTGSGEQYF. This chain links TRBV28 with TRBJ2-7; D perhaps matches TRBD1 (6 bases). The CDR3 sequence is 13 residues long. Trimming removed 3 bases at V and 6 bases at J, with 12 bases between. Germline loops: CDR1 MDHEN, CDR2 SYDVKM.

This clone occurred a few times. V gene TRBV18 combines with J gene TRBJ1-1; 10 nucleotides match TRBD1. The trim removed 1 base at V and 5 bases at J, leaving 4 bases unmatched. The length of the CDR3 is 15 residues. Germline values: CDR1 KGHSH, CDR2 LQKENI. The CDR3 loop is CASSPRRDRGTEAFF. CDR3 sequence (DNA): TGTGCCAGCTCACCACGGCGGGACAGGGGTACTGAAGCTTTCTTT.

The V gene is TRBV5-5, the J gene TRBJ1-1, with D perhaps TRBD1 (5 bases). Germline-derived CDR1 and CDR2 are SGHKS and YYEKEE (reference sequence). This CDR3 contains 16 residues. Trimming removed 0 bases from V and 7 bases from J, with 19 bases in between. The CDR3 loop is CASSLAGSWVGGEAFF. The CDR3 DNA sequence: TGTGCCAGCAGCTTGGCGGGGTCATGGGTGGGGGGTGAAGCTTTCTTT.

The chain is built from TRBV5-1 and TRBJ2-5, with TRBD2 matching 12 bases. The V segment lost 1 base and the J segment 5 bases; nucleotides outside the gene matches: 3. The germline CDR1 and CDR2 sequences are SGHRS and YFSETQ. The CDR3 has 15 amino acids. The CDR3 loop is CASSLTSGGKETQYF. The CDR3 DNA sequence: TGCGCCAGCAGCTTGACTAGCGGGGGGAAGGAGACCCAGTACTTC. Using reference TRBV5-1 and TRBJ2-5 for the parts outside the CDR3, the full variable domain is KAGVTQTPRYLIKTRGQQVTLSCSPISGHRSVSWYQQTPGQGLQFLFEYFSETQRNKGNFPGRFSGRQFSNSRSEMNVSTLELGDSALYLCASSLTSGGKETQYFGPGTRLLVL.

This chain connects TRBV2 to TRBJ1-2; the match to TRBD1 covers 8 bases. This CDR3 spans 13 amino acids. Germline CDR1 and CDR2: SNHLY and FYNNEI. V lost 7 bases to trimming and J lost 3 bases; unmatched junction nucleotides: 4. The CDR3 spells CASTLTGDYGYTF. As DNA, the CDR3 is TGTGCCAGCACTCTGACAGGGGACTATGGCTACACCTTC.